The rows below give T cell receptor beta chains drawn from one sample of a study of cytomegalovirus exposure and HLA in healthy donors. The repertoire was sequenced with immunoSEQ multiplex PCR; TCRdb's copy has only in-frame clones and lacks some. The sample has fewer than 400,000 clones, just over 85% seen once. The sample consisted of PBMCs. These receptors were taken from a woman between 18 and 29 years old in good health and CMV-seronegative. Both conserved end residues are part of each CDR3. The D gene is left open where the match is weak. Where a row states a size, it is once, few, many or the class of an expanded clone; other rows omit it.

j_call clone_size cdr3_length v_call d_call cdr3_aa cdr3_nt
TRBJ2-3 once 13 TRBV13 . CATSVGASDTQYF TGTGCCACCAGTGTGGGGGCATCAGATACGCAGTATTTT
TRBJ2-3 . 16 TRBV7-2 TRBD2 CASSYFRAGGTDTQYF TGTGCCAGCAGCTACTTCCGAGCGGGAGGCACAGATACGCAGTATTTT
TRBJ2-7 . 13 TRBV2 TRBD2 CASSPGLAYEQYF TGTGCCAGCAGCCCGGGACTAGCCTACGAGCAGTACTTC
TRBJ1-2 few 13 TRBV2 TRBD1 CASSEQGLSGYTF TGTGCCAGCAGCGAACAGGGGTTAAGTGGCTACACCTTC
TRBJ2-1 . 15 TRBV12-5 TRBD2 CASGLVPAGYNEQFF TGTGCTAGTGGTTTGGTACCAGCGGGATACAATGAGCAGTTCTTC
TRBJ2-5 . 15 TRBV7-8 . CASSSEASVQETQYF TGTGCCAGCAGTTCAGAGGCCAGCGTACAAGAGACCCAGTACTTC
TRBJ2-1 . 15 TRBV19 . CASKPSLTPYNEQFF TGTGCCAGTAAGCCCTCCTTGACTCCGTACAATGAGCAGTTCTTC
TRBJ2-7 . 14 TRBV5-1 TRBD2 CASSPYTSGYEQYF TGCGCCAGCAGCCCGTACACTAGCGGCTACGAGCAGTACTTC
TRBJ1-1 . 14 TRBV6-5 . CASSPMGRDTEAFF TGTGCCAGCAGCCCCATGGGCAGGGACACTGAAGCTTTCTTT
TRBJ2-2 once 13 TRBV5-6 . CASSLYGTGELFF TGTGCCAGCAGCTTGTACGGTACCGGGGAGCTGTTTTTT
TRBJ2-7 . 14 TRBV2 TRBD1 CASTRGTGGGEQYF TGTGCCAGCACAAGAGGGACAGGGGGCGGGGAGCAGTACTTC
TRBJ1-2 . 12 TRBV19 . CASSSVGRDYTF TGTGCCAGTAGTAGTGTAGGACGGGACTACACCTTC
TRBJ2-1 . 13 TRBV25-1 . CASSELVSNEQFF TGTGCCAGCAGTGAATTGGTCAGCAATGAGCAGTTCTTC
TRBJ2-2 . 16 TRBV28 TRBD2 CASSLYGTSDTGELFF TGTGCCAGCAGTTTATATGGGACTAGTGACACCGGGGAGCTGTTTTTT
TRBJ1-2 . 15 TRBV5-1 . CASSLEGGTNYGYTF TGCGCCAGCAGCTTGGAAGGCGGTACTAACTATGGCTACACCTTC
TRBJ2-1 . 13 TRBV5-6 . CASSLDEGNEQFF TGTGCCAGCAGCTTGGATGAGGGTAATGAGCAGTTCTTC
TRBJ2-2 once 15 TRBV6-1 TRBD2 CASSEQSGNSGELFF TGTGCCAGCAGTGAACAGAGCGGGAATAGCGGGGAGCTGTTTTTT
TRBJ2-3 . 14 TRBV10-3 TRBD2 CAIRRLAGEDTQYF TGTGCCATCAGGAGACTAGCGGGAGAAGATACGCAGTATTTT
TRBJ2-7 once 15 TRBV11-2 . CASSLDGQIPGEQYF TGTGCCAGCAGCTTAGATGGGCAGATCCCTGGCGAGCAGTACTTC
TRBJ2-5 . 15 TRBV5-1 TRBD2 CASSYLAGGGETQYF TGCGCCAGCAGCTATCTAGCGGGAGGCGGGGAGACCCAGTACTTC
TRBJ1-5 . 15 TRBV12-1 . CASSSDRESNQPQHF TGTGCCAGCAGCTCTGACCGGGAGTCCAATCAGCCCCAGCATTTT
TRBJ1-2 . 14 TRBV5-6 TRBD1 CASSFTGGDYGYTF TGTGCCAGCAGCTTCACAGGGGGGGACTATGGCTACACCTTC
TRBJ1-2 . 15 TRBV6-1 TRBD1 CASTKGQGINYGYTF TGTGCCAGCACCAAGGGACAGGGGATAAACTATGGCTACACCTTC
TRBJ2-1 . 16 TRBV6-5 TRBD1 CASSYSDRFPYNEQFF TGTGCCAGCAGTTACTCGGACAGGTTTCCCTACAATGAGCAGTTCTTC
TRBJ2-7 . 15 TRBV25-1 . CASSFTGPGADEQYF TGTGCCAGCAGTTTTACCGGGCCAGGGGCCGACGAGCAGTACTTC
TRBJ2-5 . 13 TRBV5-4 TRBD1 CASSATGRETQYF TGTGCCAGCAGCGCGACAGGGCGCGAGACCCAGTACTTC
TRBJ2-2 . 16 TRBV9 TRBD2 CASSVALAGLTGELFF TGTGCCAGCAGCGTAGCTTTAGCGGGCTTGACCGGGGAGCTGTTTTTT
TRBJ1-5 . 12 TRBV6-6 . CASRLGDQPQHF TGTGCCAGCAGGCTGGGAGATCAGCCCCAGCATTTT
TRBJ2-1 . 14 TRBV11-1 . CASSPGIGYNEQFF TGTGCCAGCAGCCCGGGGATAGGTTACAATGAGCAGTTCTTC
TRBJ2-3 . 14 TRBV4-3 . CASSQETGPDTQYF TGCGCCAGCAGCCAAGAAACAGGGCCAGATACGCAGTATTTT
TRBJ2-7 . 14 TRBV11-2 . CASSLRQGGYEQYF TGTGCCAGCAGCTTACGGCAGGGGGGCTACGAGCAGTACTTC
TRBJ2-7 . 13 TRBV15 . CATSRDLSGEQYF TGTGCCACCAGCAGAGATCTGTCGGGAGAGCAGTACTTC
TRBJ2-1 . 15 TRBV28 TRBD2 CASRPGLAGYNEQFF TGTGCCAGCAGACCGGGACTAGCGGGATACAATGAGCAGTTCTTC
TRBJ2-2 . 18 TRBV5-1 TRBD1 CASSLWDRERWDTGELFF TGCGCCAGCAGCTTGTGGGACAGGGAAAGATGGGACACCGGGGAGCTGTTTTTT
TRBJ1-1 . 15 TRBV7-9 TRBD1 CASSLDTGAATEAFF TGTGCCAGCAGCTTGGATACAGGGGCGGCCACTGAAGCTTTCTTT
TRBJ1-5 . 15 TRBV4-1 . CASSQDLTVGQPQHF TGCGCCAGCAGCCAAGATCTTACAGTAGGTCAGCCCCAGCATTTT
TRBJ2-3 . 11 TRBV20-1 . CSASLSDTQYF TGCAGTGCTAGCCTCTCAGATACGCAGTATTTT
TRBJ1-5 . 14 TRBV2 . CASSEGPPNQPQHF TGTGCCAGCAGTGAGGGCCCCCCCAATCAGCCCCAGCATTTT
TRBJ1-5 . 15 TRBV18 . CASSPADRSNQPQHF TGTGCCAGCTCACCAGCCGACAGGTCCAATCAGCCCCAGCATTTT
TRBJ1-1 . 14 TRBV5-1 . CASSFLGPNTEAFF TGCGCCAGCAGCTTCTTGGGGCCGAACACTGAAGCTTTCTTT